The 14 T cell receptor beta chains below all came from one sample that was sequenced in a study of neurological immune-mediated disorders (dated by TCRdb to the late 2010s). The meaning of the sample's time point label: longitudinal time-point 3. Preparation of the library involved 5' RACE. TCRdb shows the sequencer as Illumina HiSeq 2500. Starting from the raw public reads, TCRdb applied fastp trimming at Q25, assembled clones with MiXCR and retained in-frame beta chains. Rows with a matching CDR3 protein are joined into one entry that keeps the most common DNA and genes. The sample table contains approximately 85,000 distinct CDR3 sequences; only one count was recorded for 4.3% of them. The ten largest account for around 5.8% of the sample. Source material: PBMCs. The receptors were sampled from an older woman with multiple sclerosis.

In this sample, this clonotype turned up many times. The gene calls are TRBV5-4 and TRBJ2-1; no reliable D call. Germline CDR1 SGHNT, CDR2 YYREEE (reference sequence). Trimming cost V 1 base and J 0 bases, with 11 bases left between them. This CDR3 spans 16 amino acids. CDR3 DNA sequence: TGTGCCAGCAGCTTGAGGACCCTGAGCTCCTACAATGAGCAGTTCTTC. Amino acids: CASSLRTLSSYNEQFF.

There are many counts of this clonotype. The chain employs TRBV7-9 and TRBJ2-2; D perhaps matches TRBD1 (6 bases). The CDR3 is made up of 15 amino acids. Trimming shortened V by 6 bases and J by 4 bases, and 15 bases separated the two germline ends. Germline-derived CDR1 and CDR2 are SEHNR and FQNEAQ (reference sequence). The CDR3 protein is CASRPSGTPTGELFF. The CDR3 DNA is TGTGCCAGCAGGCCATCCGGGACACCCACCGGGGAGCTGTTTTTT.

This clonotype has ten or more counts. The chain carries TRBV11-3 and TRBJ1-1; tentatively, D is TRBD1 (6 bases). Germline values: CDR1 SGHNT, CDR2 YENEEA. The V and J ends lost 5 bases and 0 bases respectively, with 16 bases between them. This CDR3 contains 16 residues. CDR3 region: CASSQGGTSMNTEAFF. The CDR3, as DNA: TGTGCCAGCAGCCAGGGCGGGACATCCATGAACACTGAAGCTTTCTTT.

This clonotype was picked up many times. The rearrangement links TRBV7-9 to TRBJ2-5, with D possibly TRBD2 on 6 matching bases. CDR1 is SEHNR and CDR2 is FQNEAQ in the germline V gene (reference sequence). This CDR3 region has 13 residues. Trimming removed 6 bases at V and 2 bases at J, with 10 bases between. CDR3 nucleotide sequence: TGTGCCAGCAGGGGGACTGTGCAAGAGACCCAGTACTTC. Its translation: CASRGTVQETQYF.

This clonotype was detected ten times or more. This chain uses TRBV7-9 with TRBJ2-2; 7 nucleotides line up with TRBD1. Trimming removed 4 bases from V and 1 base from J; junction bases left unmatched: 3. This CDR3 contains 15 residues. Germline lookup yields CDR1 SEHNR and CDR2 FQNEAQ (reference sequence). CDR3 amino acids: CASSSDRRNTGELFF. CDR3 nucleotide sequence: TGTGCCAGCAGCTCGGACAGGAGGAACACCGGGGAGCTGTTTTTT.

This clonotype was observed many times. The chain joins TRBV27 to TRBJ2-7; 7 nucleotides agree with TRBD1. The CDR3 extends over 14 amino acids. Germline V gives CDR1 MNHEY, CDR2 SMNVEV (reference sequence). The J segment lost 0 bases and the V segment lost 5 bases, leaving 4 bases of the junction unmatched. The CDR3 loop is CASSGQASSYEQYF. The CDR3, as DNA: TGTGCCAGCAGTGGACAGGCAAGCTCCTACGAGCAGTACTTC.

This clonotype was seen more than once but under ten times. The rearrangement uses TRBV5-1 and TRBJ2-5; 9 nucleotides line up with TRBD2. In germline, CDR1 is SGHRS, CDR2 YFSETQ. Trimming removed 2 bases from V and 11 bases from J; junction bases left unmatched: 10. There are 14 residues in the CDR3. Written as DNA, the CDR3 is TGCGCCAGCAGCTTACAGACTAGCGGCTTGGATCAGTACTTC. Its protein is CASSLQTSGLDQYF.

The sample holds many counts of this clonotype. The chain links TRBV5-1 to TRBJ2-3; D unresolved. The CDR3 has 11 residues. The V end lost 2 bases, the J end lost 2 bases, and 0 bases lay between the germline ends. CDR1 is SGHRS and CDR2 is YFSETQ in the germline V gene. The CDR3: CASSFTDTQYF. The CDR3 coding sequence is TGCGCCAGCAGCTTCACAGATACGCAGTATTTT.

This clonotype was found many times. CDR3 in DNA: TGTGCCAGCAGTTTACCCCCGATAAGGGGGAGAAACACCATATATTTT. The encoded protein is CASSLPPIRGRNTIYF. The chain is built from TRBV28 and TRBJ1-3, with a possible D match to TRBD1 (6 bases). The CDR3 runs to 16 residues. V gave up 2 bases and J gave up 5 bases, with 16 bases separating them. In germline, CDR1 is MDHEN, CDR2 SYDVKM.

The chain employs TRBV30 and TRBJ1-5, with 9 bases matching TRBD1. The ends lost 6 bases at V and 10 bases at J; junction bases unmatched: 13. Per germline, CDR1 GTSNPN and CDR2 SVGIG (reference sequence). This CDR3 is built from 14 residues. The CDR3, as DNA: TGTGCCTGTGCTATGGGACAGGGCGCAGTTCCCCAGCATTTT. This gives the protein CACAMGQGAVPQHF.

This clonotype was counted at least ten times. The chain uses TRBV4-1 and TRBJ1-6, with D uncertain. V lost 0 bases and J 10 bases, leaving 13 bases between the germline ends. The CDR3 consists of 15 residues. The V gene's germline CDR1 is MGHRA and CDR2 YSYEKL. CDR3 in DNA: TGCGCCAGCAGCCAAGATACCGGGATTCTCTCACCCCTCCACTTT. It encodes CASSQDTGILSPLHF.

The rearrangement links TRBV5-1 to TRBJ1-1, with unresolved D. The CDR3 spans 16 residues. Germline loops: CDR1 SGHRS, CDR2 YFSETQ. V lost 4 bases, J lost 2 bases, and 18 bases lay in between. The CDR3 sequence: CASSGLRHGDNTEAFF. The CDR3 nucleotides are TGCGCCAGCAGCGGGTTAAGACACGGGGATAACACTGAAGCTTTCTTT.

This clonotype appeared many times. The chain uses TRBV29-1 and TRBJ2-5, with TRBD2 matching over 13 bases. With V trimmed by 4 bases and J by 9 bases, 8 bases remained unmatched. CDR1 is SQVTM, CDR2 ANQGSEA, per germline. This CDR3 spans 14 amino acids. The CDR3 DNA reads TGCAGCGTTGGGACTAGCGGGGGTACTGGGTCCCAGTACTTC. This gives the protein CSVGTSGGTGSQYF.

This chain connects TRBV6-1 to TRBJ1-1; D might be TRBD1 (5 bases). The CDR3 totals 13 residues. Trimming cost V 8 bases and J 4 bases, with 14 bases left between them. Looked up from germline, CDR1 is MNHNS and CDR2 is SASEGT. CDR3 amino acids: CASGTGVITEAFF. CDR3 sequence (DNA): TGTGCCAGCGGAACGGGGGTTATCACTGAAGCTTTCTTT.